This TCR beta chain was sequenced for a study of T cells expressing NK-cell markers (dated by TCRdb to 2019 to 2021). For the wider study: In sorted CD3+CD56+NKG2C+, CD3+CD56+NKG2C- and CD3+CD56-NKG2C+ T-cell subsets from 8 or 9 donors, TCR beta-chain repertoires were profiled. Seven of the eight sequenced donors were HCMV-seropositive and one was HCMV-seronegative. Randomly selected healthy volunteers, three men and five women, were used as the eight sequenced donors. Sequencing of the libraries produced 2 x 150 bp reads on Illumina HiSeq 2000/2500, MiSeq or NextSeq. Results and caveats for the whole study, not just this receptor: For about 6 donors, the dominant CD3+CD56+NKG2C+ clonotypes were among the top 10 CD8+ clonotypes and accounted for about 1.0-7.5% of CD8+ T cells. It remained unclear whether the expanded NKG2C-expressing T cell clones were specific for HCMV antigens. Those dominant clonotypes were again the most abundant among CD3+CD56-NKG2C+ cells in a few donors, at about 28.3-65%.

The CDR3, from cysteine to phenylalanine, totals 14 residues. Only the protein sequence is given. CDR1 and CDR2 (DFQATT, SNEGSKA) derive from the germline V gene (reference sequence). As to this clonotype: Its antigen is currently not known.

TCRdb names Illumina HiSeq 2000 as the instrument used. 5'RACE template switching, by which a universal primer site and unique molecular identifiers were added, was used to make TCR beta cDNA libraries. Synthesis of cDNA was primed from the TCR beta constant segment and was followed by two consecutive PCR amplification steps. The original methods were these. MIGEC was used to demultiplex reads and group the reads by UMI, and MiTCR was used to assemble and quantify clonotypes. To exclude erroneous sequences, any TCR cDNA sequence not supported by at least two reads was discarded. Downstream repertoire analysis used the tcR package, and clonotypes were matched across fractions by CDR3 nucleotide sequence plus V segment. VDJmatch was used to annotate antigen specificity against VDJdb, with one amino acid substitution in CDR3 permitted. Each CDR3 protein sequence appears as one entry after TCRdb reprocessed the reads, and no DNA is included. What appears here as the V and J calls and clone size reflects TCRdb's work, not the paper's. The sample table on file contains about 460,000 distinct CDR3 sequences. Under 1.5% of the sample belongs to the ten largest clones.

HCMV-specific IgG was detected in serum with a commercial ELISA kit to determine HCMV serostatus. Peripheral blood mononuclear cells were isolated from blood by Ficoll density gradient centrifugation. The rearrangement combines TRBV20-1 with TRBJ2-5; TCRdb proposes TRBD2, but this gene call is untestable without DNA. The sequence was obtained from a woman between 45 and 65 years old in good health. Donor details come from another sample of the same person, matched by shared clones. The sample comprised blood T cells: a sorted CD56 or NKG2C T cell subset, CD4+ or CD8+ T cells, or bulk PBMC T cells (not recorded which). Here the CDR3 is given as CSVTGTRGWETQYF.